This T cell receptor beta chain was identified in a study of Ad26.COV2.S vaccination and SARS-CoV-2 variants. About the study: A COV1001 Ad26.COV2.S trial-arm participant provided the sample. Study results and caveats: Placebo recipients and vaccine recipients were similar in non-spike TCR breadth. Greater spike-specific TCR breadth was seen in vaccine recipients than in placebo recipients.

Stated treatment: over 15 received Ad26.COV2.S at low or high dose, single or two shots; about 5 received placebo; per-sample allocation not given. It was on day 63 after the first vaccine or placebo injection that samples were taken. TCRdb keeps only in-frame clones here, not all; method: immunoSEQ multiplex PCR. The data show hundreds of thousands of clones, over 75% seen once. Concerning this clone itself: Its target is not known.

The CDR3 is 14 residues long. Looked up from germline, CDR1 is GTSNPN and CDR2 is SVGIG (reference sequence). The germline V and J ends were trimmed by 0 bases and 4 bases, with 13 bases remaining between them. The chain couples TRBV30 to TRBJ2-7; perhaps TRBD2 as D (5 bases). This clonotype was sampled from a person aged 18 to 59 who received the Ad26.COV2.S COVID-19 vaccine or a placebo. The sample consisted of peripheral blood, taken in a trial of Ad26.COV2.S vaccine versus placebo. The CDR3 is CAWSVTIRGYEQYF. CDR3 DNA sequence: TGTGCCTGGAGTGTAACCATACGGGGTTACGAGCAGTACTTC. The variable domain in full, completed from reference TRBV30 and TRBJ2-7, reads SQTIHQWPATLVQPVGSPLSLECTVEGTSNPNLYWYRQAAGRGLQLLFYSVGIGQISSEVPQNLSASRPQDRQFILSSKKLLLSDSGFYLCAWSVTIRGYEQYFGPGTRLTVT.